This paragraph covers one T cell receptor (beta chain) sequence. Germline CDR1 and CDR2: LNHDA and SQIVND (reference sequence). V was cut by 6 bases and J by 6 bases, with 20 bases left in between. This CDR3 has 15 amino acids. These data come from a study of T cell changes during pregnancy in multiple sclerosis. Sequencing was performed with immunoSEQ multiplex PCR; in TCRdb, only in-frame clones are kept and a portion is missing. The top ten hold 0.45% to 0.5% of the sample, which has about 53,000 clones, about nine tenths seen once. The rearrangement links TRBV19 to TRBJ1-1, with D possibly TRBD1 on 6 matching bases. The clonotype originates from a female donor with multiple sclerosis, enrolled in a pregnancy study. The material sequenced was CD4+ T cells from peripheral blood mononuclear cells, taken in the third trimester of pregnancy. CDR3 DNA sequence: TGTGCCAGTAGCCACCAGGGGAGTTCGTGGCCTGAAGCTTTCTTT. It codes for CASSHQGSSWPEAFF.